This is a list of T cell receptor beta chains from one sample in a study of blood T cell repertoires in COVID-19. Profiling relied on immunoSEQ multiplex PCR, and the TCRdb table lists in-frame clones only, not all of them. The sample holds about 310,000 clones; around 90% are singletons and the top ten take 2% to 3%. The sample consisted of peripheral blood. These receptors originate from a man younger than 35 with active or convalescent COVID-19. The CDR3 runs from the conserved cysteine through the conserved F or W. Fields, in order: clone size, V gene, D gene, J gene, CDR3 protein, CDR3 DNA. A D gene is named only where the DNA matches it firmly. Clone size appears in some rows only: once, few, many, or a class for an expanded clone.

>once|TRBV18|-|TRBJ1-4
CASSPAGVREKLFF
TGTGCCAGCTCACCCGCAGGGGTCCGGGAAAAACTGTTTTTT
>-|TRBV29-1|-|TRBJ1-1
CSSGSGAGAFF
TGCAGCTCTGGGTCCGGGGCGGGGGCTTTCTTT
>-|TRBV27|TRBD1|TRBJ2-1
CASSLIGGQGVNEQFF
TGTGCCAGCAGTTTAATTGGGGGACAGGGTGTCAATGAGCAGTTCTTC
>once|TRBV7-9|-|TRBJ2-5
CASRRETGGETQYF
TGTGCCAGCAGACGGGAGACCGGAGGAGAGACCCAGTACTTC
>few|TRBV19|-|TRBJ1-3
CASSIPRPTGLLGNTIYF
TGTGCCAGTAGTATCCCCCGCCCTACAGGCCTGCTTGGAAACACCATATATTTT
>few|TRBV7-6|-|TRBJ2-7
CASSLYKRGVSSYEQYF
TGTGCCAGCAGCTTATATAAACGGGGAGTTAGCTCCTACGAGCAGTACTTC
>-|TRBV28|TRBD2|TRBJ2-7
CASSLLAGNEQYF
TGTGCCAGCAGTTTACTAGCGGGAAACGAGCAGTACTTC
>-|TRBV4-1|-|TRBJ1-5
CASSQPGQTVGNQPQHF
TGCGCCAGCAGCCAACCCGGACAGACCGTTGGCAATCAGCCCCAGCATTTT
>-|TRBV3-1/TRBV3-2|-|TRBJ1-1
CASSPRGRNTEAFF
TGTGCCAGCAGCCCCCGCGGTAGGAACACTGAAGCTTTCTTT
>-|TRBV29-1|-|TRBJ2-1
CSVGGGSYNEQFF
TGCAGCGTTGGTGGCGGTTCTTACAATGAGCAGTTCTTC
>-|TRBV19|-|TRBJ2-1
CASSISQVQDEQFF
TGTGCCAGTAGTATTTCCCAAGTACAGGATGAGCAGTTCTTC
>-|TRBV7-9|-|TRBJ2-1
CASSLERGNEQFF
TGTGCCAGCAGCTTAGAGAGAGGCAATGAGCAGTTCTTC
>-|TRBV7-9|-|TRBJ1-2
CASSAGVEGYTF
TGTGCCAGCAGCGCAGGGGTGGAAGGCTACACCTTC
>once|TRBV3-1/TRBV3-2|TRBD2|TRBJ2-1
CASSRSRTSGITAEQFF
TGTGCCAGCAGCCGTAGCAGGACTAGCGGGATTACCGCGGAGCAGTTCTTC
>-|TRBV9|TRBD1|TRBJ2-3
CASSVVGTGVLDTQYF
TGTGCCAGCAGCGTAGTAGGGACAGGGGTTTTAGATACGCAGTATTTT
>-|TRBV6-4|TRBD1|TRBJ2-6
CASSVRKGTGGNSGANVLTF
TGTGCCAGCAGTGTAAGAAAAGGGACAGGGGGAAACTCTGGGGCCAACGTCCTGACTTTC
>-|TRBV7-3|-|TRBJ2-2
CASSRQGSSTGELFF
TGTGCCAGCAGCCGTCAGGGGTCGAGCACCGGGGAGCTGTTTTTT
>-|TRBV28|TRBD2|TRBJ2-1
CATKSGGDGRASEQFF
TGTGCCACCAAATCCGGGGGGGACGGGAGGGCCTCGGAGCAGTTCTTC
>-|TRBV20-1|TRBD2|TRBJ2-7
CSASATSGGAYEQYF
TGCAGTGCTAGTGCTACTAGCGGGGGTGCCTACGAGCAGTACTTC
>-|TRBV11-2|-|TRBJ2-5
CASSPRTGGETQYF
TGTGCCAGCAGCCCGAGGACCGGCGGGGAGACCCAGTACTTC
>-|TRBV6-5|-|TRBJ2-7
CASSFRAGGLYEQYF
TGTGCCAGCAGTTTCCGCGCAGGAGGGCTATACGAGCAGTACTTC
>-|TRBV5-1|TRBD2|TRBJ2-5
CASSLGEGSQETQYF
TGCGCCAGCAGCTTGGGGGAGGGGAGTCAAGAGACCCAGTACTTC
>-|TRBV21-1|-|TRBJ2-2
CASSKGKGRRGRNTGELFF
TGTGCCAGCAGCAAAGGGAAAGGGAGACGCGGACGAAACACCGGGGAGCTGTTTTTT
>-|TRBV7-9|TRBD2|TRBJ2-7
CASSSPSGSGYVNEQYF
TGTGCCAGCAGCTCCCCTAGCGGGAGTGGGTATGTAAACGAGCAGTACTTC
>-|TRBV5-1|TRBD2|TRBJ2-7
CASSLGTSGSYEQYF
TGCGCCAGCAGCTTGGGGACTAGCGGTTCCTACGAGCAGTACTTC
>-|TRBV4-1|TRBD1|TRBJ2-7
CASSYRDRGTYEQYF
TGCGCCAGCAGTTACCGGGACAGGGGGACCTACGAGCAGTACTTC
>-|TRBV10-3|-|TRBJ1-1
CAISEGAQNTEAFF
TGTGCCATCAGTGAGGGGGCACAGAACACTGAAGCTTTCTTT
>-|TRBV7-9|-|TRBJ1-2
CASSLAVGGGNGYTF
TGTGCCAGCAGCTTAGCCGTTGGAGGAGGAAATGGCTACACCTTC
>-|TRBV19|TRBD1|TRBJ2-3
CASRRGQDTQYF
TGTGCCAGTAGGAGGGGGCAAGATACGCAGTATTTT
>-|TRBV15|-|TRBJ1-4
CATSRGLDPGQEKLFF
TGTGCCACCAGCAGGGGACTCGACCCCGGGCAAGAAAAACTGTTTTTT
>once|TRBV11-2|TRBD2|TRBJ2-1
CASSLHYGASGTYNEQFF
TGTGCCAGCAGCTTACATTACGGTGCTAGCGGTACCTACAATGAGCAGTTCTTC
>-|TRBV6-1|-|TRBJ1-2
CASSEGVLVWGYTF
TGTGCCAGCAGTGAAGGAGTCTTGGTTTGGGGCTACACCTTC
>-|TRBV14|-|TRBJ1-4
CASSQVGHATNEKLFF
TGTGCCAGCAGCCAAGTCGGTCACGCAACTAATGAAAAACTGTTTTTT